This T cell receptor (beta chain) was captured in a study of regulatory T cells in long-lasting Graves disease. Construction of the TCR beta libraries employed iRepertoire HTBI primers in conjunction with Arm-PCR of CDR3 regions. TCRdb ran MiXCR on the multiplex PCR reads and lists one entry per CDR3 protein. The sample yields around 480,000 distinct CDR3 sequences, about 15% seen once. CDR1 and CDR2 from the germline V gene are KGHSH and LQKENI. The germline V and J ends were trimmed by 6 bases and 4 bases, with 18 bases remaining between them. The CDR3 covers 16 residues. Noted time point: newly diagnosed GD, antithyroid drugs for less than 3 months. PBMCs were the source of the RNA used for TCR sequencing. This same sample was also taken into another study, of T cells in Graves' hyperthyroidism and ophthalmopathy.

The sample was peripheral blood mononuclear cells (PBMCs), taken at new diagnosis, from a patient treated with antithyroid drugs. V usage is TRBV18 and J usage is TRBJ1-4; D may be TRBD1 (6 bases). This TCR derives from a woman aged 40 to 65 with Graves disease. CDR3 sequence reads: CASSQTSGAFNEKLFF. The CDR3 DNA reads as TGTGCCAGCTCGCAAACATCAGGGGCCTTTAATGAAAAACTGTTTTTT. Full variable domain (remainder filled in from reference TRBV18 and TRBJ1-4): NAGVMQNPRHLVRRRGQEARLRCSPMKGHSHVYWYRQLPEEGLKFMVYLQKENIIDESGMPKERFSAEFPKEGPSILRIQQVVRGDSAAYFCASSQTSGAFNEKLFFGSGTQLSVL.